This TCR beta chain came from a study of T-cell reconstitution after alpha-beta-depleted transplantation in children. This clonotype showed up many times. As yet, its antigen is unknown. Study results and caveats: One year post-transplant, T-cell counts and diversity were largely derived from T cells produced anew. Surviving thymic progenitors and recipient T cells were the source of high TCRbeta diversity at day 60 in some patients. The study reportedly traced alpha-beta T cells about two months after transplant to several hundred expanded graft clones.

TCRbeta library construction was performed incorporating unique molecular identifiers. One entry per CDR3 protein, called by TCRdb with MiXCR from the PCR reads. This repertoire shows hundreds of thousands of distinct CDR3 sequences, roughly 10% found once; its top ten account for just over 2%. This TCR derives from a child aged 2 to 10 with inherited bone marrow failure, due to receive a stem cell transplant. The sample was PBMCs, taken before TCRalphabeta/CD19-depleted stem cell transplant.

CDR3 region: CASSPQHTQYF. CDR3 sequence (DNA): TGTGCCAGCAGCCCTCAGCATACGCAGTATTTT. The chain links TRBV7-9 to TRBJ2-3; D not resolved. This CDR3 is built from 11 residues. Germline-derived CDR1 and CDR2 are SEHNR and FQNEAQ (reference sequence). Trimming stripped 5 bases from V and 7 bases from J, with 7 bases between.